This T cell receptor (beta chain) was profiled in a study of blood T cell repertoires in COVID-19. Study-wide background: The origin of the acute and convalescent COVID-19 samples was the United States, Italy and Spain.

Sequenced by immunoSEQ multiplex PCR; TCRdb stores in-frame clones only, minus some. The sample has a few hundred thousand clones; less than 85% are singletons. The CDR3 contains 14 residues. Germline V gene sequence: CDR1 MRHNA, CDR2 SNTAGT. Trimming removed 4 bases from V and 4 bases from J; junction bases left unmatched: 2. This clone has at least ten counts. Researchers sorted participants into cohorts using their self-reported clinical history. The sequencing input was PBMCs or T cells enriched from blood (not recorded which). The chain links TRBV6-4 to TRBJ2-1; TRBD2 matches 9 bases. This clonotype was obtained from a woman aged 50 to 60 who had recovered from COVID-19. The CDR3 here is CASSASGEYNEQFF. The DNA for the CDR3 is TGTGCCAGCAGTGCTAGCGGGGAATACAATGAGCAGTTCTTC.